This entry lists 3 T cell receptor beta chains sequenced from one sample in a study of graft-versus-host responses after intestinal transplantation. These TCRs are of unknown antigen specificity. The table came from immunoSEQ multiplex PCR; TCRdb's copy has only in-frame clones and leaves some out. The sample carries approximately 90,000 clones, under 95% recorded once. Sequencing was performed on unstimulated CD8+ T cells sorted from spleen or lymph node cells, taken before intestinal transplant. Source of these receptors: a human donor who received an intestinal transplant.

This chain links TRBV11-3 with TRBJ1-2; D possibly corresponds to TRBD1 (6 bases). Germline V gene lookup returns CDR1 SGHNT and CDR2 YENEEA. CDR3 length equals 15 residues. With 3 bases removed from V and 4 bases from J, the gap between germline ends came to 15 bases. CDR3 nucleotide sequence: TGTGCCAGCAGCTTTACTCAGGGGCCCCTCTATGGCTACACCTTC. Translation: CASSFTQGPLYGYTF.

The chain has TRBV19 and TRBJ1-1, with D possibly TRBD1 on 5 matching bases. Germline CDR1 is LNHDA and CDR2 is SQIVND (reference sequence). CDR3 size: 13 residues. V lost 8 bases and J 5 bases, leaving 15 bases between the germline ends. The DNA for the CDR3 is TGTGCCAGTTCGGAGAACCAGGGTACTGAAGCTTTCTTT. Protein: CASSENQGTEAFF.

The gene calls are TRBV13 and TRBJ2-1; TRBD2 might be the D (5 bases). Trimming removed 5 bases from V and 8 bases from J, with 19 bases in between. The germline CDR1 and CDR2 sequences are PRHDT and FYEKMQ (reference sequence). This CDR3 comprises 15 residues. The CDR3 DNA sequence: TGTGCCAGCAGCCCCCCAGCGGACGGTATGGATGAGCAGTTCTTC. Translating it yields CASSPPADGMDEQFF. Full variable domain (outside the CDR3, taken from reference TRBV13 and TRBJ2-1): AAGVIQSPRHLIKEKRETATLKCYPIPRHDTVYWYQQGPGQDPQFLISFYEKMQSDKGSIPDRFSAQQFSDYHSELNMSSLELGDSALYFCASSPPADGMDEQFFGPGTRLTVL.